Here is one TCR beta chain with its context. V lost 4 bases, J lost 7 bases, and 26 bases lay in between. Germline V gene sequence: CDR1 SGHAT, CDR2 FQNNGV. The CDR3 totals 17 residues. It was CD45RO-negative cells, positively selected for CCR7, that made up naive CD8 cells, with terminally differentiated effector memory CD45RA+ cells excluded. Some clones are missing from TCRdb's copy, which holds only in-frame ones; the method was immunoSEQ multiplex PCR. The sample consists of about 2.1 million clones, about 93% of them appearing once. The sample belongs to a study of shared clonotypes between healthy human individuals.

The receptor was derived from a man aged 18-30 years in good health. Some clones in this sample may be carry-over from other donors' samples. The chain combines TRBV11-2 with TRBJ2-7; perhaps TRBD2 as D (8 bases). Sequenced sample: naive CD8+ T cells from PBMCs. CDR3 coding DNA: TGTGCCAGCAGCTCCCTTCTACAGGGGAGCGGGAGAGAGGAGCAGTACTTC. Amino acid sequence: CASSSLLQGSGREEQYF.